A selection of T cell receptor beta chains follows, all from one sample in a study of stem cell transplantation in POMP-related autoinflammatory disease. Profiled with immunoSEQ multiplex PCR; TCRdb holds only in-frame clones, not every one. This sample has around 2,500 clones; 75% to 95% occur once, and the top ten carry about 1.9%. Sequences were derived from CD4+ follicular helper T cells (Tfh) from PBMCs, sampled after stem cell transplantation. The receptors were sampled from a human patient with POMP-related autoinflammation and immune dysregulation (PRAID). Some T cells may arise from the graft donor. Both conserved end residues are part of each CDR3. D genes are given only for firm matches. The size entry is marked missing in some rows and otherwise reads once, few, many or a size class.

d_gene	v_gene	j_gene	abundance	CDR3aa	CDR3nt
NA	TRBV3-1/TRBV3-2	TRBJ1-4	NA	CASSHRANEKLFF	TGTGCCAGCAGCCACCGGGCGAATGAAAAACTGTTTTTT
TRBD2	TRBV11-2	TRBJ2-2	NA	CASQPGGGELFF	TGTGCCAGCCAACCGGGGGGCGGGGAGCTGTTTTTT
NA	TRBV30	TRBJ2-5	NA	CAWSENEETQYF	TGTGCCTGGAGTGAGAATGAAGAGACCCAGTACTTC
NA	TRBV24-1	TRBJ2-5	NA	CATSAPTTETQYF	TGTGCCACCAGTGCCCCCACGACGGAGACCCAGTACTTC
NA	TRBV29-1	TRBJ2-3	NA	CSVYTGPDTQYF	TGCAGCGTGTACACAGGCCCAGATACGCAGTATTTT
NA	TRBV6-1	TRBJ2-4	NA	CASSDWGSLAKNIQYF	TGTGCCAGCAGTGATTGGGGTTCACTAGCCAAAAACATTCAGTACTTC
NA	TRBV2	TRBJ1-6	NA	CASSERGSNSPLHF	TGTGCCAGCAGCGAGAGGGGATCGAATTCACCCCTCCACTTT
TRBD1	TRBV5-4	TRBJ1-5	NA	CASSFGQGEDQPQHF	TGTGCCAGCAGCTTTGGACAGGGGGAAGATCAGCCCCAGCATTTT
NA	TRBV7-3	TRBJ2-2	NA	CASSPMGRGLTGELFF	TGTGCCAGCAGCCCTATGGGCAGGGGCCTAACCGGGGAGCTGTTTTTT
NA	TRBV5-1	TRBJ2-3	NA	CASSSQFTDTQYF	TGCGCCAGCAGCTCCCAGTTCACAGATACGCAGTATTTT
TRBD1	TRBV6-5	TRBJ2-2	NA	CAIDRGPNTGELFF	TGTGCCATCGACAGGGGGCCGAACACCGGGGAGCTGTTTTTT
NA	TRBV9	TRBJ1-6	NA	CASSVDGTPGPPLHF	TGTGCCAGCAGCGTAGACGGGACCCCTGGTCCACCCCTCCACTTT
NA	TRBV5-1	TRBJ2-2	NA	CASSATPEGAGTGELFF	TGCGCCAGCAGCGCCACGCCTGAGGGGGCGGGGACCGGGGAGCTGTTTTTT
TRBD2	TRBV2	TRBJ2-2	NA	CASSANPGLAGPTTGELFF	TGTGCCAGCAGTGCCAATCCGGGACTAGCGGGTCCAACCACCGGGGAGCTGTTTTTT
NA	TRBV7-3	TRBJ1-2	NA	CASSQQANYGYTF	TGTGCCAGCAGCCAACAGGCTAACTATGGCTACACCTTC
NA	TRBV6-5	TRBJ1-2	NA	CASSSRYDGYTF	TGTGCCAGCAGCTCCCGTTATGATGGCTACACCTTC
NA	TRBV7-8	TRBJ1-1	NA	CASSLVFTEAFF	TGTGCCAGCAGCTTAGTTTTCACTGAAGCTTTCTTT
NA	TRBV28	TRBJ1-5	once	CASTGTDQPQHF	TGTGCCAGCACAGGAACCGATCAGCCCCAGCATTTT
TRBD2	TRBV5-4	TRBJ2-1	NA	CASSNPGLGRNGQFF	TGTGCCAGCAGCAACCCGGGACTAGGCCGTAATGGGCAGTTCTTC
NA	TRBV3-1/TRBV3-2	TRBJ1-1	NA	CASSHARHTEAFF	TGTGCCAGCAGCCATGCCCGACACACTGAAGCTTTCTTT
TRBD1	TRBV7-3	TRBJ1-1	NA	CASSLRRDSEAFF	TGTGCCAGCAGCTTAAGGCGGGACAGTGAAGCTTTCTTT
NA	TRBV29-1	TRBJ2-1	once	CSTDTSSYNEQFF	TGCAGCACGGACACGAGCTCCTACAATGAGCAGTTCTTC
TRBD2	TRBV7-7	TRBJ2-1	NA	CASSSGLAASYNEQFF	TGTGCCAGCAGCTCGGGACTAGCGGCCTCCTACAATGAGCAGTTCTTC
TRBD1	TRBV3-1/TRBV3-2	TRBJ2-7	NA	CASSQLPLGQGQGWEQYF	TGTGCCAGCAGCCAACTACCCCTCGGACAGGGACAGGGGTGGGAGCAGTACTTC
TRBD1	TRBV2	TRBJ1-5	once	CASRQGPGQPQHF	TGTGCCAGCAGACAGGGGCCGGGGCAGCCCCAGCATTTT
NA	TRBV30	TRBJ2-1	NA	CAWSTSLSEQFF	TGTGCCTGGAGTACTAGTTTGAGTGAGCAGTTCTTC
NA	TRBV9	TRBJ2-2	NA	CASNTANTGELFF	TGTGCCAGCAACACAGCGAACACCGGGGAGCTGTTTTTT
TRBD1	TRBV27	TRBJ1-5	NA	CASSSDRERPQHF	TGTGCCAGCAGTTCGGACAGGGAAAGGCCCCAGCATTTT
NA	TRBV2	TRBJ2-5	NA	CASGETTGETQYF	TGTGCCAGCGGGGAAACTACGGGAGAGACCCAGTACTTC
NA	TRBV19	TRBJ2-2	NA	CASSRRGGTVNTGELFF	TGTGCCAGTAGTAGGCGGGGTGGGACAGTGAACACCGGGGAGCTGTTTTTT
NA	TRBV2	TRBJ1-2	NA	CASSEVGQSFYGYTF	TGTGCCAGCAGTGAAGTCGGACAGAGTTTCTATGGCTACACCTTC
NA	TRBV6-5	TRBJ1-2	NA	CASSRLSRANYGYTF	TGTGCCAGCAGCAGACTGTCTCGAGCTAACTATGGCTACACCTTC
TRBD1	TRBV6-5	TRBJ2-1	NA	CASRWTGGSDEQFF	TGTGCCAGCAGATGGACAGGGGGCTCGGATGAGCAGTTCTTC
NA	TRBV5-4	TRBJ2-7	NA	CASSFRSSYEQYF	TGTGCCAGCAGCTTCCGAAGCTCCTACGAGCAGTACTTC
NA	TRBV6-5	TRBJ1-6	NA	CASSYSARGYNSPLHF	TGTGCCAGCAGTTACTCGGCCAGGGGCTATAATTCACCCCTCCACTTT
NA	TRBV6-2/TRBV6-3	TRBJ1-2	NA	CASSYGQGNGYTF	TGTGCCAGCAGTTACGGGCAGGGCAACGGCTACACCTTC
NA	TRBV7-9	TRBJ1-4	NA	CASSSKKGVLEKLFF	TGTGCCAGCAGCTCCAAAAAGGGGGTTCTTGAAAAACTGTTTTTT
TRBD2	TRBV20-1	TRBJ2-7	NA	CSAAVGGGQYF	TGCAGTGCCGCCGTCGGGGGGGGGCAGTACTTC
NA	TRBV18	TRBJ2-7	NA	CASSPRQSLGYEQYF	TGTGCCAGCTCACCCCGACAGTCCTTAGGGTACGAGCAGTACTTC
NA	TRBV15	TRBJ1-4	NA	CATSTRTAGNEKLFF	TGTGCCACCAGCACCCGGACAGCCGGTAATGAAAAACTGTTTTTT
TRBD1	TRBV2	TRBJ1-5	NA	CASSEDRASNQPQHF	TGTGCCAGCAGTGAGGACAGGGCAAGCAATCAGCCCCAGCATTTT
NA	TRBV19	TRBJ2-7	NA	CASRGDKSREQYF	TGTGCCAGTAGGGGGGACAAGTCGAGGGAGCAGTACTTC